This is a list of T cell receptor beta chains from one sample in a study of shared clonotypes between healthy human individuals. Method: immunoSEQ multiplex PCR; TCRdb's copy keeps in-frame clones and lacks some. Of roughly 2,000,000 clones in the sample, roughly 94% were seen once. The specimen was naive CD8+ T cells sorted from blood. The origin of the receptors is a young man in good health. Each CDR3 is given without its conserved first and last residue. The order of the fields is V gene, CDR3 protein.

TRBV4-3,ASSQDVRNTQY
TRBV6-5,ASSYGWGLQETQY
TRBV6-5,ASSYSSQGNTEAF
TRBV4-1,ASSQEETSYNEQF
TRBV14,ASSSTGGWELF
TRBV19,ASSLGAGGPGDEQY
TRBV30,AWSLGQGAEAF
TRBV6-4,ASSPMIGQGQFLAKNIQY
TRBV7-7,ASSLVSGASTGELF
TRBV7-9,ASSLGGTLYGYT
TRBV30,AWTPGETQY
TRBV28,ASSVQGQETQY
TRBV27,ASSLSGPSYNEQF
TRBV28,ASSLVWEDTQY
TRBV10-1,AGSPQGKGGFSGNTIY
TRBV18,ASSQQRTGSYEQY
TRBV6-1,ASSEVAGWGNEQF
TRBV4-3,ASSPKQDPNEKLF
TRBV25-1,ASSERGYFSYNSPLH
TRBV28,ASSSPTGGFSEETQY
TRBV6-5,ASSYANVLT
TRBV15,ATSGGQNSYEQY
TRBV7-2,ASSLDLDELLPYGYT
TRBV5-4,ASSFLGGNEKLF
TRBV7-9,ASTVTGDTEAF
TRBV4-3,ASSQNDGYTEAF
TRBV6-6,ASSEDSLSYEQY
TRBV11-2,ASSFMGEGAYEQY
TRBV5-1,ASSFSWGTYEQY
TRBV5-6,ASSLPGEAGNTIY
TRBV19,ASTHRAGGYEQY
TRBV11-2,ASSLSPGLNTEAF
TRBV7-2,ASSLVEPEAF
TRBV9,ASSVGGPNQPQH
TRBV30,ACLMAGSVGELF
TRBV7-9,ASSSTGTVHNEQF
TRBV7-2,ASSLELAGGPLNIQY
TRBV9,ASSSRAAENIQY
TRBV6-5,ASNEGDATGELF
TRBV4-1,ASSQEAPKEGINSPLH
TRBV4-1,ASSQVQGLYNSPLH
TRBV11-2,ASSPKRLAGVLANEQF
TRBV5-6,ASTIWEAAYEQY
TRBV28,ASSFGEGLRPAF
TRBV27,ASSARQNTEAF
TRBV7-8,ASSRTGGEVPEAF
TRBV10-3,AIRAGTSAAYEQY
TRBV9,ASSEGGGSLITDTQY
TRBV5-5,ASSPPDRAGELF
TRBV5-1,ASSSDGATEAF
TRBV5-1,ASSLDGYQPQH
TRBV13,ASSWGEKTGVWDTEAF
TRBV9,ASSAGLMNTEAF
TRBV2,ASSEVGTLSYEQY
TRBV19,ASSMEREGLHNEQF
TRBV7-9,ASSTWTGGYTDTQY